The 32 T cell receptor beta chains reported below all come from one sample, sequenced in a study of blood T cell repertoires in COVID-19. Sequencing used immunoSEQ multiplex PCR; TCRdb keeps in-frame clones, though not all of them. The sample has about 270,000 clones, about 89% seen once. The material sequenced was peripheral blood. These receptor sequences come from a man aged 50 to 59 with acute or convalescent COVID-19.

V gene TRBV5-1 combines with J gene TRBJ2-3, with D unresolved. Germline V gene data show CDR1 as SGHRS and CDR2 as YFSETQ. The CDR3 is 14 residues long. V was clipped by 0 bases and J by 2 bases, with 7 bases between them. CDR3 in amino acids: CASSLGRSTDTQYF. In nucleotides, the CDR3 is TGCGCCAGCAGCTTGGGCAGATCCACAGATACGCAGTATTTT.

The CDR3 region has the DNA TGTGCCAGCACCCCCGGAGATACGCAGTATTTT. Its translation is CASTPGDTQYF. The chain recombines TRBV12-3 or TRBV12-4 with TRBJ2-3; no definite D call. Trimming took off 7 bases at V and 5 bases at J, with 7 bases between the two ends. The CDR3 covers 11 residues.

This rearrangement joins TRBV3-1 (or the pseudogene TRBV3-2) to TRBJ2-4; 7 positions match TRBD2. The CDR3 runs 16 residues. CDR1 and CDR2 from the germline V gene are LGHDT and YNNKEL (reference sequence). Trimming took 1 base from V and 3 from J; bases not matched to a gene: 6. The DNA of the CDR3 is TGTGCCAGCAGCCAAGGGGGAGGGTATGACAAAAACATTCAGTACTTC. It encodes CASSQGGGYDKNIQYF.

This rearrangement joins TRBV30 to TRBJ1-2; the match to TRBD1 covers 7 bases. The CDR3 consists of 14 residues. Germline-derived CDR1 and CDR2 are GTSNPN and SVGIG (reference sequence). V gave up 5 bases and J gave up 7 bases; unmatched junction bases: 13. DNA for the CDR3: TGTGCCTGGGGACGCAGGACAGGAAGCGGTGGCTACACCTTC. Translating it yields CAWGRRTGSGGYTF.

The chain couples TRBV7-9 to TRBJ1-1; possibly TRBD1 for D (6 bases). The CDR3 sequence is 15 residues long. Germline V gives CDR1 SEHNR, CDR2 FQNEAQ (reference sequence). V lost 6 bases and J lost 3, with 17 bases in between. CDR3 nucleotide sequence: TGTGCCAGCAGTACTGAGACAGGCGAAGACACTGAAGCTTTCTTT. Translating gives CASSTETGEDTEAFF.

The gene calls are TRBV11-2 and TRBJ1-4, with D perhaps matching TRBD1 (6 bases). The CDR3 is made up of 15 amino acids. V lost 5 bases and J 6 bases, leaving 16 bases between the germline ends. Germline V lookup: CDR1 SGHAT, CDR2 FQNNGV. DNA for the CDR3: TGTGCCAGCAGCCCGATAAGGGGGAGGGATGAAAAACTGTTTTTT. It is translated as CASSPIRGRDEKLFF.

The chain couples TRBV5-5 to TRBJ1-1; tentatively, D is TRBD1 (6 bases). Looked up from germline, CDR1 is SGHKS and CDR2 is YYEKEE (reference sequence). Trimming took 0 bases from V and 6 from J, leaving 12 bases between them. This CDR3 spans 14 amino acids. CDR3 nucleotides: TGTGCCAGCAGCTTGGGCGGGGAGGGGGCTGAAGCTTTCTTT. This translates into CASSLGGEGAEAFF.

The chain has TRBV6-5 and TRBJ1-1, with a weak D call TRBD1 (5 bases). Germline V gene sequence: CDR1 MNHEY, CDR2 SVGAGI. The CDR3 spans 13 residues. V was pared by 10 bases and J by 1 base, with 13 bases between. For the CDR3, the DNA is TGTGCCACTCTGTTAGGGGAGAACACTGAAGCTTTCTTT. This encodes CATLLGENTEAFF.

About this clone: The sample has other DNA sequences that encode this CDR3 too. The rearrangement links TRBV3-1 (or the pseudogene TRBV3-2) to TRBJ1-1; D remains ambiguous. The CDR3 has 14 amino acids. CDR1 LGHDT and CDR2 YNNKEL come from the germline V gene (reference sequence). V lost 1 base to trimming and J lost 6 bases, with 12 bases between them. CDR3 region: CASSQAGGGAEAFF. The DNA of the CDR3 is TGTGCCAGCAGCCAAGCTGGAGGCGGCGCTGAAGCTTTCTTT.

The J gene is TRBJ1-2, the V gene TRBV10-3; tentatively, D is TRBD1 (6 bases). Germline V CDR1 and CDR2: ENHRY, SYGVKD. The CDR3 spans 16 residues. V shed 4 bases and J shed 4 bases, with 19 bases lying between them. CDR3: CAISGGTGNPSYGYTF. DNA for the CDR3: TGTGCCATCAGTGGGGGTACAGGGAACCCTAGCTATGGCTACACCTTC.

The J gene is TRBJ2-2, the V gene TRBV6-2 or TRBV6-3; 8 bases align to TRBD2. The CDR3 consists of 20 residues. Germline V lookup: CDR1 MNHEY, CDR2 SVGEGT. Trimming removed 3 bases from V and 7 bases from J; junction bases left unmatched: 22. CDR3 DNA: TGTGCCAGCAGTTATTTGGGGGATTTACGACTAGCGCGGTTAGACGGGGAGCTGTTTTTT. Amino acids: CASSYLGDLRLARLDGELFF.

The V and J genes are TRBV11-2 and TRBJ1-4; TRBD1 aligns across 8 bases. V trimming: 5 bases; J trimming: 4 bases; junction bases outside the gene matches: 9. CDR3 length equals 16 residues. The germline gives CDR1 SGHAT, CDR2 FQNNGV. The CDR3 DNA sequence: TGTGCCAGCAGCCGATCCGCCGACAGGGGTAATGAAAAACTGTTTTTT. Residues: CASSRSADRGNEKLFF.

This clone was seen only once. The chain employs TRBV7-9 and TRBJ1-3, with 7 bases matching TRBD1. This CDR3 is 14 amino acids long. Germline CDR1 SEHNR, CDR2 FQNEAQ (reference sequence). V lost 5 bases, J lost 8 bases, and 9 bases stayed unmatched. The CDR3 is CASSPQTGQDTIYF. The DNA of the CDR3 is TGTGCCAGCAGCCCTCAGACAGGGCAGGACACCATATATTTT.

V is TRBV19 and J is TRBJ2-1; 8 bases are shared with TRBD1. CDR3 length: 16 amino acids. Germline V lookup: CDR1 LNHDA, CDR2 SQIVND (reference sequence). V was clipped by 2 bases and J by 6 bases; unmatched bases: 9. The CDR3 sequence is CASSIIFRGPSNEQFF. The CDR3 DNA is TGTGCCAGTAGTATAATTTTCAGGGGGCCTAGCAATGAGCAGTTCTTC.

The rearrangement uses TRBV6-5 and TRBJ2-7; a weak D match, TRBD2 (5 bases). V lost 2 bases and J lost 1, with 9 bases in between. The germline V gene has CDR1 MNHEY and CDR2 SVGAGI. This CDR3 has 14 residues. CDR3 nucleotide sequence: TGTGCCAGCAGTTACCCGGGGTCTTCCTACGAGCAGTACTTC. Protein sequence: CASSYPGSSYEQYF.

Concerning this clone: This sample also contains other DNA sequences that code for the same CDR3. Here the CDR3 DNA reads TGCGCCAGCAGCTTAGACAGGGGCTACACTGAAGCTTTCTTT. Encoded protein: CASSLDRGYTEAFF. The rearrangement joins TRBV5-1 to TRBJ1-1; 8 nucleotides match TRBD1. The length of the CDR3 is 14 residues. J was trimmed by 3 bases and V by 2 bases; bases with no gene match: 3. CDR1 and CDR2 (germline): SGHRS, YFSETQ.

Here the CDR3 DNA reads TGTGCCAGCACCAAAGGGGGGACCCAGTACTTC. Translated: CASTKGGTQYF. This chain joins TRBV3-1 (or the pseudogene TRBV3-2) and TRBJ2-5, with D tentatively TRBD1 (6 bases). The CDR3 runs 11 residues. Trimming shortened V by 7 bases and J by 7 bases, and 10 bases separated the two germline ends. Looked up from germline, CDR1 is LGHDT and CDR2 is YNNKEL (reference sequence).

The chain recombines TRBV5-8 with TRBJ2-1; 8 bases agree with TRBD2. CDR3 length equals 16 residues. Germline CDR1 and CDR2: SGHTS and YDEGEE. The V and J ends lost 0 bases and 4 bases, in that order; junction bases with no gene match: 6. This CDR3 is CASSLVAGGLYNEQFF. CDR3 bases: TGTGCCAGCAGCTTGGTGGCGGGGGGCCTATACAATGAGCAGTTCTTC.

Notes on this clone: Other DNA sequences from this sample encode an identical CDR3 as well. The V call is TRBV5-1, the J call TRBJ1-5; 7 bases fit TRBD1. CDR3 length equals 14 residues. V shed 1 base and J 2 bases; nucleotides not matched to a gene: 0. Germline V lookup: CDR1 SGHRS, CDR2 YFSETQ. CDR3 amino acids: CASSLTGGNQPQHF. The CDR3 DNA is TGCGCCAGCAGCTTGACAGGGGGCAATCAGCCCCAGCATTTT.

This chain connects TRBV29-1 to TRBJ2-7; 10 bases fit TRBD1. The CDR3 totals 13 residues. Losses at the gene ends were 6 bases for V and 0 bases for J; bases not matched to a gene: 2. Germline V CDR1 and CDR2: SQVTM, ANQGSEA. CDR3 residues: CSVGQGSSYEQYF. CDR3 in DNA: TGCAGCGTGGGACAGGGGAGCTCCTACGAGCAGTACTTC.

This chain joins TRBV3-1 (or the pseudogene TRBV3-2) and TRBJ2-1; a possible D gene is TRBD1 (5 bases). Between the trimmed V and J ends, which lost 5 bases and 8 bases, there was a span of 10 bases. Germline CDR1 is LGHDT and CDR2 is YNNKEL (reference sequence). The CDR3 extends over 12 amino acids. The CDR3 DNA sequence: TGTGCCAGCAGCTTTTTAGGGGATGAGCAGTTCTTC. This codes for CASSFLGDEQFF.

This sequence joins TRBV6-7 and TRBJ1-1, with D maybe TRBD1 (6 bases). TRBV6-7 is annotated as an ORF whose role is uncertain. Trimming stripped 2 bases from V and 0 bases from J, with 13 bases between. This CDR3 region has 16 residues. The CDR3 bases are TGTGCCAGCAGTTACCAGGGGCCCTCCATGAACACTGAAGCTTTCTTT. This translates into CASSYQGPSMNTEAFF.

The CDR3 sequence: CASVREGGRLSPLHF. The DNA of the CDR3 is TGTGCTAGTGTCAGGGAGGGGGGGCGGCTTTCACCCCTCCACTTT. This chain joins TRBV12-5 and TRBJ1-6; D may be TRBD1 (6 bases). The CDR3 contains 15 residues. Trimming left V 7 bases short and J 9 bases short, with 19 bases between. Germline CDR1 is LGHNT and CDR2 is FRNRAP.

V and J are TRBV7-3 and TRBJ1-5; 7 bases align to TRBD1. This CDR3 has 14 amino acids. Germline V CDR1 and CDR2: SGHTA, FQGTGA. J was trimmed by 4 bases and V by 4 bases; bases with no gene match: 4. DNA for the CDR3: TGTGCCAGCAGCTCCGGGACAGCAAATCAGCCCCAGCATTTT. Its protein is CASSSGTANQPQHF.

The J gene is TRBJ2-7, the V gene TRBV4-2; D remains ambiguous. This CDR3 has 13 residues. V was shortened by 0 bases and J by 8 bases, with 11 bases between the two germline ends. Germline CDR1 is LGHNA and CDR2 is YNFKEQ. The CDR3 loop reads CASSQDSGFQQYF. For the CDR3, the DNA is TGTGCCAGCAGCCAAGATTCGGGTTTCCAGCAGTACTTC.

This clone occurred once. The rearrangement joins TRBV4-1 to TRBJ1-2; weak D call: TRBD1 (5 bases). The CDR3 consists of 12 residues. Germline V gene lookup returns CDR1 MGHRA and CDR2 YSYEKL. V was pared by 0 bases and J by 13 bases, with 12 bases between. The CDR3: CASSQEEGATTF. The CDR3 nucleotides are TGCGCCAGCAGCCAAGAAGAAGGGGCTACCACCTTC.

This clone is a singleton in its sample. This chain connects TRBV7-2 to TRBJ2-1; TRBD2 is a possible D gene (5 bases). CDR1 and CDR2 from the germline V gene are SGHTA and FQGNSA. V was cut by 2 bases and J by 2 bases, with 10 bases left in between. CDR3 length: 15 residues. This chain's CDR3 is CASSLTTGTYNEQFF. CDR3 coding DNA: TGTGCCAGCAGCTTAACGACGGGGACCTACAATGAGCAGTTCTTC.

The chain employs TRBV12-3 or TRBV12-4 and TRBJ2-3; weak D call: TRBD2 (5 bases). CDR3 length equals 13 residues. Trimming took off 6 bases at V and 6 bases at J, with 13 bases between the two ends. The CDR3 sequence is CASSPTGYDTQYF. CDR3 sequence (DNA): TGTGCCAGCAGCCCAACGGGGTACGATACGCAGTATTTT.

The chain links TRBV5-1 to TRBJ1-4; perhaps TRBD1 as D (6 bases). V was trimmed by 1 base and J by 4 bases, leaving 8 bases between them. The CDR3 runs to 14 residues. Germline-derived CDR1 and CDR2 are SGHRS and YFSETQ. The CDR3 bases are TGCGCCAGCAGCTTGTTCAGGGGTAATGAAAAACTGTTTTTT. This gives the protein CASSLFRGNEKLFF.

The CDR3 sequence is CASSLDGQPSSPLHF. The CDR3 nucleotides are TGTGCCAGCAGCTTAGATGGCCAACCAAGTTCACCCCTCCACTTT. The chain combines TRBV7-9 with TRBJ1-6; D is ambiguous. Germline CDR1 SEHNR, CDR2 FQNEAQ (reference sequence). This CDR3 region has 15 residues. Trimming stripped 1 base from V and 9 bases from J, with 13 bases between.

The rearrangement links TRBV5-1 to TRBJ2-2; 7 bases are a match to TRBD2. The J segment lost 7 bases and the V segment lost 3 bases, leaving 3 bases of the junction unmatched. The CDR3 loop spans 13 amino acids. From germline, CDR1 is SGHRS and CDR2 YFSETQ. CDR3 sequence (DNA): TGCGCCAGCAGCTCCACGGGGGGCGGGGAGCTGTTTTTT. Translating it yields CASSSTGGGELFF.

A word on this clone: The same CDR3 also results from other DNA sequences found in this sample. The rearrangement links TRBV6-5 to TRBJ1-1; D remains ambiguous. This CDR3 spans 11 amino acids. Trimming left V 2 bases short and J 6 bases short, with 4 bases between. Per germline, CDR1 MNHEY and CDR2 SVGAGI. In DNA, the CDR3 is TGTGCCAGCAGTTACCGGGCTGAAGCTTTCTTT. Translation gives CASSYRAEAFF.